The clone carrying this T cell receptor (beta chain) has a handful of counts. Profiling relied on immunoSEQ multiplex PCR, and the TCRdb table lists in-frame clones only, not all of them. The table records approximately 71,000 clones, 85% to 95% of them present only once. This sample stems from a study of T cells after somatic rescue of genetic block. The clonotype was recovered from a man between 40 and 49 years old. The sequenced material came from peripheral blood mononuclear cells (PBMCs).

CDR3 sequence (DNA): TGTGCCAGCAGTGAATTTGGGGGTAGCAATCAGCCCCAGCATTTT. Amino acid sequence: CASSEFGGSNQPQHF. J is TRBJ1-5 and V is TRBV6-1; TRBD1 is a possible D gene (5 bases). V lost 2 bases and J lost 0, with 8 bases in between. The CDR3 extends over 15 amino acids. CDR1 MNHNS and CDR2 SASEGT come from the germline V gene.